This is a list of T cell receptor beta chains from one sample in a study of CD8 T cells in ankylosing spondylitis. TCRdb recomputed calls from the 5' RACE reads with MiXCR, one row per CDR3 protein. The table includes about 150,000 distinct CDR3 sequences, 30% to 35% detected once. Material for sequencing was synovial fluid, either unsorted or a sorted T cell fraction (not recorded which). The receptors come from a male donor with ankylosing spondylitis. Both conserved end residues are part of each CDR3. The D gene is left open where the match is weak. Size is stated for part of the rows, as once, few or many counts, or as a class when the clone is expanded.

j_call	v_call	clone_size	d_call	cdr3_aa	cdr3_nt
TRBJ2-2	TRBV3-1	many	.	CASSLKPSLGTSNTGELFF	TGTGCCAGCAGCCTGAAACCCTCTCTAGGAACCTCTAACACCGGGGAGCTGTTTTTT
TRBJ2-1	TRBV19	.	TRBD1	CASSILGGSEQFF	TGTGCCAGTAGTATCCTAGGGGGCAGTGAGCAGTTCTTC
TRBJ2-1	TRBV5-6	few	.	CASSLIGSDYNEQFF	TGTGCCAGCAGCTTGATTGGTTCTGATTACAATGAGCAGTTCTTC
TRBJ2-3	TRBV5-6	.	TRBD2	CARGPGGAGDTQYF	TGTGCCAGGGGCCCCGGGGGGGCTGGGGATACGCAGTATTTT
TRBJ2-2	TRBV5-1	.	.	CASSRDISNTGELFF	TGCGCCAGCAGCCGGGACATTTCGAACACCGGGGAGCTGTTTTTT
TRBJ2-1	TRBV6-5	.	TRBD1	CASSWDRVNEQFF	TGTGCCAGCAGTTGGGACAGGGTAAATGAGCAGTTCTTC
TRBJ2-1	TRBV14	few	TRBD2	CASSQGFSGRDEQFF	TGTGCCAGCAGCCAAGGCTTCTCGGGGAGGGATGAGCAGTTCTTC
TRBJ2-5	TRBV27	.	.	CASKGGNQETQYF	TGTGCCAGCAAAGGGGGGAACCAAGAGACCCAGTACTTC
TRBJ1-1	TRBV20-1	.	.	CSAPYGDTEAFF	TGCAGTGCGCCCTATGGGGACACTGAAGCTTTCTTT
TRBJ2-1	TRBV19	few	TRBD2	CASRSGLAGGKEQFF	TGTGCCAGTAGATCCGGACTAGCTGGAGGGAAGGAGCAGTTCTTC
TRBJ2-7	TRBV6-5	.	.	CASRDSSTSYEQYF	TGTGCCAGCAGAGACTCCAGTACCTCCTACGAGCAGTACTTC
TRBJ2-1	TRBV9	.	.	CASSDLASSNEQFF	TGTGCCAGCAGCGACCTAGCGAGCTCAAATGAGCAGTTCTTC
TRBJ2-7	TRBV27	.	TRBD2	CASRLGLAGEQYF	TGTGCCAGCAGACTTGGACTAGCTGGCGAGCAGTACTTC
TRBJ2-7	TRBV14	.	TRBD2	CASSLFLAGFYEQYF	TGTGCCAGCAGCCTCTTCCTAGCGGGATTCTACGAGCAGTACTTC
TRBJ2-3	TRBV9	.	TRBD1	CASSKGTGKGSDTQYF	TGTGCCAGCAGCAAAGGGACAGGGAAAGGTTCAGATACGCAGTATTTT
TRBJ1-5	TRBV6-2/TRBV6-3	.	TRBD1	CASGDSRYSNQPQHF	TGTGCCAGCGGGGACAGTCGTTATAGCAATCAGCCCCAGCATTTT
TRBJ2-7	TRBV5-1	.	TRBD1	CASSSDRDRQYF	TGCGCCAGCAGCTCCGACCGGGACAGGCAGTACTTC
TRBJ2-7	TRBV30	.	TRBD1	CAWSGGQGLGEQYF	TGTGCCTGGAGTGGGGGACAGGGATTGGGGGAGCAGTACTTC
TRBJ2-3	TRBV5-1	few	TRBD1	CASSLPAADPRDRATDTQYF	TGCGCCAGCAGCCTGCCCGCTGCCGATCCTCGGGACAGAGCCACAGATACGCAGTATTTT
TRBJ2-1	TRBV6-1	.	.	CASSPVLVSYNEQFF	TGTGCCAGCAGTCCGGTACTAGTAAGTTACAATGAGCAGTTCTTC
TRBJ2-1	TRBV6-5	few	TRBD2	CASSYEREGNNEQFF	TGTGCCAGCAGTTACGAACGGGAGGGTAACAATGAGCAGTTCTTC
TRBJ1-2	TRBV7-9	many	TRBD1	CASSGRDRVPGGYTF	TGTGCCAGCAGCGGCCGGGACAGGGTACCTGGAGGCTACACCTTC
TRBJ2-1	TRBV27	few	TRBD2	CASSLTSGRAYEQFF	TGTGCCAGCAGTTTAACTAGCGGGAGGGCGTATGAGCAGTTCTTC
TRBJ1-6	TRBV4-2	many	TRBD1	CASSQDSGGVGAPLHF	TGTGCCAGCAGCCAAGATTCAGGGGGCGTTGGGGCTCCCCTCCACTTT
TRBJ2-2	TRBV7-9	.	.	CASSLGGSTGELFF	TGTGCCAGCAGCTTAGGAGGGAGCACCGGGGAGCTGTTTTTT
TRBJ2-1	TRBV28	few	.	CATSPAVGQFF	TGTGCCACGTCCCCGGCCGTGGGGCAGTTCTTC
TRBJ2-5	TRBV20-1	.	.	CSATPPGVATQYF	TGCAGTGCTACTCCCCCAGGGGTCGCGACCCAGTACTTC
TRBJ2-1	TRBV20-1	.	TRBD2	CSVVGTSGRITYNEQFF	TGCAGTGTTGTGGGGACTAGCGGGAGGATTACCTACAATGAGCAGTTCTTC
TRBJ2-7	TRBV28	many	.	CASRRGLSYEQYF	TGTGCCAGCAGGAGGGGCCTCTCCTACGAGCAGTACTTC
TRBJ2-7	TRBV20-1	.	.	CSATPWGRGKDEQYF	TGCAGTGCCACACCCTGGGGGAGGGGGAAAGACGAGCAGTACTTC
TRBJ2-4	TRBV12-3/TRBV12-4	few	.	CASTWRGGNIQYF	TGTGCCAGCACCTGGAGGGGGGGGAACATTCAGTACTTC
TRBJ1-1	TRBV3-1	few	TRBD1	CASSQAQAGGGNTEAFF	TGTGCCAGCAGCCAAGCCCAGGCAGGGGGCGGAAACACTGAAGCTTTCTTT
TRBJ1-1	TRBV2	.	TRBD1	CASSRDRGQEEAFF	TGTGCCAGCAGTCGGGACAGGGGGCAGGAGGAAGCTTTCTTT
TRBJ1-4	TRBV28	many	.	CASSPGSGTGEKLFF	TGTGCCAGCAGCCCCGGTTCGGGGACGGGAGAAAAACTGTTTTTT
TRBJ2-1	TRBV10-3	many	TRBD2	CAISVLAGGRYEQFF	TGTGCCATCAGCGTCCTAGCGGGAGGAAGGTATGAGCAGTTCTTC
TRBJ2-7	TRBV6-1	.	TRBD1	CASTPETGLSEQYF	TGTGCCAGCACCCCCGAGACAGGGTTGTCCGAGCAGTACTTC
TRBJ1-5	TRBV7-8	.	.	CASSPHSNQPQHF	TGTGCCAGCAGCCCCCATAGCAATCAGCCCCAGCATTTT
TRBJ2-5	TRBV2	.	.	CASSEGHWETQYF	TGTGCCAGCAGTGAAGGTCACTGGGAGACCCAGTACTTC
TRBJ2-3	TRBV12-3/TRBV12-4	.	.	CASSRADAYTDTQYF	TGTGCCAGCAGCCGGGCGGACGCTTACACAGATACGCAGTATTTT
TRBJ1-5	TRBV20-1	many	.	CSARDRGGENQPQHF	TGCAGTGCTAGAGATAGGGGGGGCGAGAATCAGCCCCAGCATTTT
TRBJ1-2	TRBV28	few	TRBD1	CASSFRGWGDGYTF	TGTGCCAGCAGTTTCAGGGGGTGGGGTGATGGCTACACCTTC
TRBJ1-2	TRBV7-2	.	.	CASSPGAGGGYTF	TGTGCCAGCAGCCCAGGGGCGGGGGGTGGCTACACCTTC
TRBJ2-1	TRBV19	.	.	CASTANSYNEQFF	TGTGCCAGTACGGCGAACTCCTACAATGAGCAGTTCTTC
TRBJ2-5	TRBV9	.	.	CASSVVETQYF	TGTGCCAGCAGCGTAGTGGAGACCCAGTACTTC
TRBJ2-5	TRBV28	.	TRBD1	CASRDDRGEETQYF	TGTGCCAGCAGAGATGACAGGGGTGAGGAGACCCAGTACTTC
TRBJ1-5	TRBV4-1	many	.	CASSQERGAGNQPQHF	TGCGCCAGCAGCCAAGAGAGGGGAGCGGGCAATCAGCCCCAGCATTTT
TRBJ2-2	TRBV5-1	.	.	CASSQTGNTGELFF	TGCGCCAGCAGCCAGACAGGGAACACCGGGGAGCTGTTTTTT
TRBJ2-1	TRBV20-1	many	.	CSAPALGASDEQFF	TGCAGTGCTCCCGCGCTCGGGGCGTCCGATGAGCAGTTCTTC
TRBJ2-7	TRBV10-3	few	TRBD2	CAIRAGETRTYEQYF	TGTGCCATCAGGGCGGGGGAGACTCGAACCTACGAGCAGTACTTC
TRBJ2-3	TRBV20-1	.	.	CSARPSSAGDTQYF	TGCAGTGCTCGGCCGAGCAGTGCGGGAGATACGCAGTATTTT
TRBJ1-5	TRBV4-2	.	TRBD1	CASSQGTGLYQPQHF	TGTGCCAGCAGCCAAGGGACAGGGTTATATCAGCCCCAGCATTTT